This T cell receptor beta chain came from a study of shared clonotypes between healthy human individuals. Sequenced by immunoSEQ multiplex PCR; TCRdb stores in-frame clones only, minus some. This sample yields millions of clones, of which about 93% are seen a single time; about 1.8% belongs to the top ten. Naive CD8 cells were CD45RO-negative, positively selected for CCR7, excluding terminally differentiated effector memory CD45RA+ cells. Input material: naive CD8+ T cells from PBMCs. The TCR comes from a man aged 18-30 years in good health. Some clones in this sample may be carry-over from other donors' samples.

CDR3 region: CASSFRETSASYEQYF. For the CDR3, the DNA is TGTGCCAGCAGCTTCCGGGAGACTAGCGCCTCCTACGAGCAGTACTTC. The chain employs TRBV9 and TRBJ2-7; 8 bases are a match to TRBD2. The CDR3 contains 16 residues. Germline-derived CDR1 and CDR2 are SGDLS and YYNGEE. Losses at the gene ends were 4 bases for V and 0 bases for J; bases not matched to a gene: 9.